Below are 6 T cell receptor beta chains sequenced from a single sample in a study of molecular identifiers for immune sequencing clone quantification. TCRdb used MiXCR to reprocess the PCR reads, holding one entry per CDR3 protein. Of about 40,000 distinct CDR3 sequences in the sample, 24% were seen once. Material for sequencing was naive CD8+ T cells from blood, with Jurkat cell RNA spiked in. Subset meaning: FACS-sorted CD8+CD4-CCR7+CD45RA+ naive T cells. These receptors originate from a human donor in good health. Some libraries in this study had Jurkat cell RNA spiked in.

This clonotype was detected many times. V and J are TRBV4-1 and TRBJ2-3, with D unresolved. Trimming took off 4 bases at V and 7 bases at J, with 9 bases between the two ends. Germline CDR1 reads MGHRA; CDR2 reads YSYEKL. The CDR3 is 12 residues long. The CDR3 nucleotides read TGCGCCAGCAGCCGTGACTCAAATACGCAGTATTTT. Translated, it gives CASSRDSNTQYF.

As to this clonotype: One end of the junction varies from germline; a read error may be responsible. The rearrangement links TRBV6-6 to TRBJ2-1, with D perhaps given as TRBD1 or TRBD2 (5 bases each). The CDR3 sequence is 13 residues long. Looked up from germline, CDR1 is MNHNY and CDR2 is SVGAGI (reference sequence). The CDR3 coding sequence is TGTGCCAGCAGGGCCAGGAGTGGGGGTGAGCAGCTCTTC. Amino acids: CASRARSGGEQLF.

This clonotype was seen repeatedly, ten times or more. CDR3 coding DNA: TGTGCCAGCAGTTTCCTAGCGGGAGGGCCTAACAATGAGCAGTTCTTC. Translation gives CASSFLAGGPNNEQFF. V usage is TRBV27 and J usage is TRBJ2-1; 12 nucleotides agree with TRBD2. Germline assignment: CDR1 MNHEY and CDR2 SMNVEV (reference sequence). The CDR3 spans 16 residues. Trimming at V came to 3 bases and at J to 5 bases, leaving 5 bases not matched to a gene.

This clonotype was seen repeatedly, ten times or more. This chain joins TRBV7-8 and TRBJ2-3; D is ambiguous. V gave up 6 bases and J gave up 6 bases, with 10 bases separating them. Germline CDR1 SGHVS, CDR2 FQNEAQ. CDR3 length equals 12 residues. The CDR3 nucleotides are TGTGCCAGCAGGCATACCCTGGATACGCAGTATTTT. Encoded protein: CASRHTLDTQYF.

CDR3 bases: TGCGCCAGCAGCCAAAGGACAGGGGGCTCCTACGAGCAGTACTTC. It encodes CASSQRTGGSYEQYF. This chain joins TRBV4-1 and TRBJ2-7, with TRBD1 matching over 10 bases. The V segment lost 2 bases and the J segment 0 bases; nucleotides outside the gene matches: 1. The length of the CDR3 is 15 residues. The germline gives CDR1 MGHRA, CDR2 YSYEKL.

This clonotype was recorded many times. The V gene is TRBV28, the J gene TRBJ2-7, with D perhaps matching TRBD2 (5 bases). Looked up from germline, CDR1 is MDHEN and CDR2 is SYDVKM. CDR3 size: 15 residues. The V and J ends lost 3 bases and 3 bases respectively, with 15 bases between them. The CDR3 region is CASSFRSQAGYEQYF. The CDR3 DNA reads as TGTGCCAGCAGTTTTCGGAGCCAGGCGGGCTACGAGCAGTACTTC.